Listed below are T cell receptor beta chains from one sample, sequenced in a study of beta chain features in type 1 diabetes. Profiling relied on immunoSEQ multiplex PCR, and the TCRdb table lists in-frame clones only, not all of them. The table lists about 330,000 clones, approximately 10% of them singletons. Sequenced material: naive CD4+ T cells from blood. Source of these receptors: a young woman in good health. The CDR3 runs from the conserved cysteine through the conserved F or W.

J,V,CDR3
TRBJ2-7,TRBV7-2,CASSGNGQGPNEQYF
TRBJ2-1,TRBV11-3,CASSLSRGSYNEQFF
TRBJ2-5,TRBV5-1,CASSLESDSPQETQYF
TRBJ2-6,TRBV6-5,CASSPRPGANVLTF
TRBJ2-1,TRBV19,CASSIDAAGWSSYNEQFF
TRBJ2-7,TRBV28,CASKGGLYEQYF
TRBJ2-7,TRBV5-4,CASSPELPYEQYF
TRBJ2-1,TRBV28,CASSPPGQGNDEQFF
TRBJ2-1,TRBV7-3,CASSSSGLAAYNEQFF
TRBJ2-7,TRBV30,CAWTRTNAYEQYF
TRBJ2-1,TRBV15,CATSRLGSNEQFF
TRBJ2-3,TRBV7-9,CASSLDKSTDTQYF
TRBJ2-2,TRBV28,CASSPLTSNTGELFF
TRBJ2-7,TRBV28,CASRDRGTYEQYF
TRBJ2-3,TRBV5-1,CASSVGQASTDTQYF
TRBJ2-7,TRBV18,CASSRDSAGEQYF
TRBJ2-7,TRBV7-2,CASSLLAGVGEQYF
TRBJ2-7,TRBV6-5,CASSYALTVAYEQYF
TRBJ2-1,TRBV6-5,CASRPSGVINNEQFF
TRBJ1-4,TRBV2,CASSERADPNEKLFF
TRBJ1-4,TRBV29-1,CSARWTGANEKLFF
TRBJ2-5,TRBV18,CASSPPAGPQETQYF
TRBJ2-1,TRBV14,CASSQPGSGRASEQFF